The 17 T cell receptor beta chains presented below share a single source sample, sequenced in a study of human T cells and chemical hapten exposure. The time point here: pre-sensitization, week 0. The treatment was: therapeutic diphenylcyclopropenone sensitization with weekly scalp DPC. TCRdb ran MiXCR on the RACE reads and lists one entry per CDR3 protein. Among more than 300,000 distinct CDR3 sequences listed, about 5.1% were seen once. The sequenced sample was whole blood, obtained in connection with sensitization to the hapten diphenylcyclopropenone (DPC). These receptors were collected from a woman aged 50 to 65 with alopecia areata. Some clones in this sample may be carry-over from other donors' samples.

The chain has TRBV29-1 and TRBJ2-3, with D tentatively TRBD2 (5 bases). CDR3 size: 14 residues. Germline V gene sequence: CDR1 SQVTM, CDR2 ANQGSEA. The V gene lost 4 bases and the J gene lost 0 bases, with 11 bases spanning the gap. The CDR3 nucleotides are TGCAGCGTTGTCTTCGGGGAGAGCACAGATACGCAGTATTTT. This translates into CSVVFGESTDTQYF.

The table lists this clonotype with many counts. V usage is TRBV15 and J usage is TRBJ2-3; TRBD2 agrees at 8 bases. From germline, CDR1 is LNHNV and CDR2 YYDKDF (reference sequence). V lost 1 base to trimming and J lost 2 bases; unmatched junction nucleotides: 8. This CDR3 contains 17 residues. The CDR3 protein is CATSRVQGGGITDTQYF. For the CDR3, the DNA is TGTGCCACCAGCAGAGTCCAGGGCGGGGGGATCACAGATACGCAGTATTTT.

In DNA form, the CDR3 reads TGTGCCATCAGTGAAGACAAGACAGGGTCTGAAGCTTTCTTT. Residues: CAISEDKTGSEAFF. The chain has TRBV10-3 and TRBJ1-1; 7 positions agree with TRBD1. Germline CDR1 and CDR2: ENHRY and SYGVKD. J lost 6 bases, V lost 3 bases, and 7 bases had no gene match. CDR3 length equals 14 residues.

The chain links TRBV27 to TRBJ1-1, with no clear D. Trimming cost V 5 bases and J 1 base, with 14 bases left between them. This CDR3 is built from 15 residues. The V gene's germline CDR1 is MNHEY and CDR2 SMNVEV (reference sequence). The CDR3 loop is CASSPWAVKNTEAFF. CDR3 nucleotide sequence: TGTGCCAGCAGTCCCTGGGCCGTGAAGAACACTGAAGCTTTCTTT.

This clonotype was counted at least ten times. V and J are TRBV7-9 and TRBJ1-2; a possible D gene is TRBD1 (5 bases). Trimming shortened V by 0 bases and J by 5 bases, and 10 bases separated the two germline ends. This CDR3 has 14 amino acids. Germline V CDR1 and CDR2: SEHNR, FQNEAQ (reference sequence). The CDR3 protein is CASSLAGTTYGYTF. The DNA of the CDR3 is TGTGCCAGCAGCTTAGCTGGGACGACGTATGGCTACACCTTC.

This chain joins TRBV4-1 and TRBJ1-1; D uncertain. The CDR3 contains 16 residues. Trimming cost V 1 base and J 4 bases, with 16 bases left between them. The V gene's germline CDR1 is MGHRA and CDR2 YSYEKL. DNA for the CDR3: TGCGCCAGCAGCCAAGTGACCGGCCCAGAGGCCACTGAAGCTTTCTTT. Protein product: CASSQVTGPEATEAFF.

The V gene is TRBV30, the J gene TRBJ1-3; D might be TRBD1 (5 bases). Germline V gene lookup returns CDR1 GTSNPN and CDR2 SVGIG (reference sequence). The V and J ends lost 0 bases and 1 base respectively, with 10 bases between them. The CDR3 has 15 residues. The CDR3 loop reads CAWSVWGSSGNTIYF. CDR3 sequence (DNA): TGTGCCTGGAGTGTATGGGGGTCGTCTGGAAACACCATATATTTT.

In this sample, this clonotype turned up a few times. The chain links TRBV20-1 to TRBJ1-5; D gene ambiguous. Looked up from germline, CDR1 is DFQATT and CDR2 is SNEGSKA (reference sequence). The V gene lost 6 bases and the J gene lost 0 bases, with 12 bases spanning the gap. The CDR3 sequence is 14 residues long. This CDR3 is CSAPDPISNQPQHF. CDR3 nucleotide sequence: TGCAGTGCCCCGGACCCTATTAGCAATCAGCCCCAGCATTTT.

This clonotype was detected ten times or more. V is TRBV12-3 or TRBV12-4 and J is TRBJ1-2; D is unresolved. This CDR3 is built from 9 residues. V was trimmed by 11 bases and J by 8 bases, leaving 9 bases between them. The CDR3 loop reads CARYVGYTF. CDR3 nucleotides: TGTGCCCGCTACGTGGGCTACACCTTC.

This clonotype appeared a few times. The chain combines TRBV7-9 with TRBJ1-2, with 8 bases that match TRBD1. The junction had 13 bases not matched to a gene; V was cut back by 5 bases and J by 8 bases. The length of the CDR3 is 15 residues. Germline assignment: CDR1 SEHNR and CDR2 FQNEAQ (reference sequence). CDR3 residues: CASSTPDRGPRGYTF. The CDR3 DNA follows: TGTGCCAGCAGCACTCCTGACAGGGGCCCGCGGGGCTACACCTTC. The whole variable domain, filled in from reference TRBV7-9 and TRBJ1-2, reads DTGVSQNPRHKITKRGQNVTFRCDPISEHNRLYWYRQTLGQGPEFLTYFQNEAQLEKSRLLSDRFSAERPKGSFSTLEIQRTEQGDSAMYLCASSTPDRGPRGYTFGSGTRLTVV.

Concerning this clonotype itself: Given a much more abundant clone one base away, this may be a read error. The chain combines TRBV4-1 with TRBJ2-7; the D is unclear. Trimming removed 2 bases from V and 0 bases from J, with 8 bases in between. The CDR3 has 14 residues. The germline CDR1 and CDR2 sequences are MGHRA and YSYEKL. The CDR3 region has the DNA TGCGCCAGCAGCCAAACGTGGGGCTCCTACGAGCAGTACTTC. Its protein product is CASSQTWGSYEQYF.

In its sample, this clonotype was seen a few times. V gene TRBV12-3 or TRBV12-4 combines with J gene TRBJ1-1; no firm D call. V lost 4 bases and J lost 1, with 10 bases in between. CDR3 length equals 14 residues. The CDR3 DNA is TGTGCCAGCAGTTCTACACGGGGGAACACTGAAGCTTTCTTT. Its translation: CASSSTRGNTEAFF.

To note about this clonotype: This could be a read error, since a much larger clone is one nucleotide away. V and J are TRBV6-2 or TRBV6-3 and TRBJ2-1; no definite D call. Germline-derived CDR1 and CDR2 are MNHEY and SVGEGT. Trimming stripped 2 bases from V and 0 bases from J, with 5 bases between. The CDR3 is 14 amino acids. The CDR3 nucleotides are TGTGCCAGCAGTTACGTGATCTCCTACAATGAGCAGTTCTTC. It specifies CASSYVISYNEQFF.

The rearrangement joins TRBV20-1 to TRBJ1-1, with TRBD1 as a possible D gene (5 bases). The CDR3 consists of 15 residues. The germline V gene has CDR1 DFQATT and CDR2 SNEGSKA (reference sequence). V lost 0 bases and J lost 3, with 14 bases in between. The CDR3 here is CSAREEGRGDTEAFF. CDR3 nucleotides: TGCAGTGCTAGAGAGGAGGGGAGGGGCGACACTGAAGCTTTCTTT.

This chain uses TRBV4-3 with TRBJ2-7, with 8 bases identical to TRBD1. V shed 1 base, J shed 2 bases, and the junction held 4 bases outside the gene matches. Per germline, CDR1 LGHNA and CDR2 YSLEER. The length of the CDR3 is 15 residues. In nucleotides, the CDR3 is TGCGCCAGCAGCCAAGGAGCAGGGGGCACCTACGAGCAGTACTTC. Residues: CASSQGAGGTYEQYF.

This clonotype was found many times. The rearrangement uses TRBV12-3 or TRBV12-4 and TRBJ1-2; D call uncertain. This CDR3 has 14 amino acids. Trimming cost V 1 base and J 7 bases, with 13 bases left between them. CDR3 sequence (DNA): TGTGCCAGCAGTTTAGATGCGGGATTCGGTGGCTACACCTTC. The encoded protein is CASSLDAGFGGYTF.

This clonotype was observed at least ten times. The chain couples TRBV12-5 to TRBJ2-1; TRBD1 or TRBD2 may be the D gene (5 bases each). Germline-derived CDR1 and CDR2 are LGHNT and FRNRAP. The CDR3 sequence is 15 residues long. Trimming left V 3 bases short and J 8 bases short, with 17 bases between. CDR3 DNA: TGTGCTAGTGGTTTTGACCCGGACGGGACCCATGAGCAGTTCTTC. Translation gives CASGFDPDGTHEQFF.